The rows below give T cell receptor beta chains drawn from one sample of a study of control samples from healthy donors and cancer patients. This table comes from immunoSEQ multiplex PCR, and its TCRdb copy is limited to in-frame clones, with some not included. The sample consists of fewer than 200,000 clones, 90% to 95% of them appearing once. The sequencing input was blood. The receptors come from a man younger than 35 in good health. The CDR3 runs from the conserved cysteine through the conserved F or W. The D gene is left open where the match is weak. Expanded clones are given a class, and other clones once, few, many or no size at all.

v_gene	j_gene	abundance	d_gene	CDR3nt	CDR3aa
TRBV30	TRBJ1-1	.	.	TGTGCCGCCCTGATCATGAACACTGAAGCTTTCTTT	CAALIMNTEAFF
TRBV27	TRBJ2-1	.	.	TGTGCCAGTTCCCCCCCAAGGTCCTACAATGAGCAGTTCTTC	CASSPPRSYNEQFF
TRBV6-6	TRBJ1-1	.	.	TGTGCCAGCTCGCGGCAGGGGAACACTGAAGCTTTCTTT	CASSRQGNTEAFF
TRBV3-1/TRBV3-2	TRBJ2-7	.	.	TGTGCCAGCAGCGACCAGCCACGGGAGCAGTACTTC	CASSDQPREQYF
TRBV3-1/TRBV3-2	TRBJ1-5	.	.	TGTGCCAGCAGTTATGGAGATCAGCCCCAGCATTTT	CASSYGDQPQHF
TRBV7-8	TRBJ1-5	.	TRBD1	TGTGCCAGCAGCCCCGTGACAGGGGTGAGTCAGCCCCAGCATTTT	CASSPVTGVSQPQHF
TRBV4-1	TRBJ2-7	.	TRBD1	TGCGCCAGCAGCCTTGACAGGGGGGCGTACGAGCAGTACTTC	CASSLDRGAYEQYF
TRBV3-1/TRBV3-2	TRBJ1-1	.	.	TGTGCCAGCAGCCGAGAGGGGGTCACTGAAGCTTTCTTT	CASSREGVTEAFF
TRBV2	TRBJ2-7	.	.	TGTGCCAGCTACTACAGGGCTCGATCCTACGAGCAGTACTTC	CASYYRARSYEQYF
TRBV6-1	TRBJ1-5	.	TRBD1	TGTGCCAGCAGTGAACGTTGGACAGGGTCGCAGCCCCAGCATTTT	CASSERWTGSQPQHF
TRBV18	TRBJ2-7	.	.	TGTGCCAGCTCACCACCGAATAGGGATTCCTACGAGCAGTACTTC	CASSPPNRDSYEQYF
TRBV24-1	TRBJ1-5	.	TRBD1	TGTGCCACCAGTGAAACAGGACAGGGGGCCGATCAGCCCCAGCATTTT	CATSETGQGADQPQHF
TRBV6-5	TRBJ2-5	.	TRBD2	TGTGCCAGCAGACGGCGGGGGGGCGGGCAAGAGACCCAGTACTTC	CASRRRGGGQETQYF
TRBV23-1	TRBJ1-1	.	.	TGCGCCAGCAGTCAAAGAGCGACGAACACTGAAGCTTTCTTT	CASSQRATNTEAFF
TRBV7-8	TRBJ2-2	.	.	TGTGCCAGCAGCCCCAATGGGGGGTACGGGGAGCTGTTTTTT	CASSPNGGYGELFF
TRBV18	TRBJ1-1	.	TRBD1	TGTGCCAGCTCACCCTCGGACAGGGTATGGACTGAAGCTTTCTTT	CASSPSDRVWTEAFF
TRBV18	TRBJ2-5	.	TRBD2	TGTGCCAGCTCACCATCTGTCTTGGTAGCGGGGTACCAAGAGACCCAGTACTTC	CASSPSVLVAGYQETQYF
TRBV28	TRBJ2-3	.	.	TGTGCCAGCAGTTTGAACACAGATACGCAGTATTTT	CASSLNTDTQYF
TRBV24-1	TRBJ2-3	.	.	TGTGCCACCAGTGACCCCGGGGGGACAACTACAGATACGCAGTATTTT	CATSDPGGTTTDTQYF
TRBV18	TRBJ2-7	.	.	TGTGCCAGCTCACCGGGACACACCTACGAGCAGTACTTC	CASSPGHTYEQYF
TRBV28	TRBJ1-5	once	TRBD1	TGTGCCAGCAGAAATTCGCGGGACAGTAATCAGGAGCCCCAGCATTTT	CASRNSRDSNQEPQHF
TRBV6-5	TRBJ1-1	.	.	TGTGCCAGCAGGGGGAGTGCTGGTTATCCGACTGAAGCTTTCTTT	CASRGSAGYPTEAFF
TRBV30	TRBJ1-3	.	TRBD1	TGTGCCTGGAGTAAACGGACAGGGGGAGGAACTGGAAACACCATATATTTT	CAWSKRTGGGTGNTIYF
TRBV4-1	TRBJ1-5	.	TRBD1	TGCGCCAGCAGCCAGGACCTGGGACAGATGTTTCAGCCCCAGCATTTT	CASSQDLGQMFQPQHF
TRBV9	TRBJ1-5	.	.	TGTGCCAGCAGCCCAGGAGGACAGTTCAATCAGCCCCAGCATTTT	CASSPGGQFNQPQHF
TRBV5-4	TRBJ2-4	.	.	TGTGCCAGCAGCTTGGGTCGGGAAGACATTCAGTACTTC	CASSLGREDIQYF
TRBV24-1	TRBJ2-5	.	.	TGTGCCACCAGTGATTATAAGGAGACCCAGTACTTC	CATSDYKETQYF
TRBV7-2	TRBJ2-1	.	.	TGTGCCAGCAGCCCCCAGGTAGCGGCTTACAATGAGCAGTTCTTC	CASSPQVAAYNEQFF
TRBV5-1	TRBJ1-1	.	.	TGCGCCAGCAGCCGGGAGGGGGATACTGAAGCTTTCTTT	CASSREGDTEAFF
TRBV6-5	TRBJ2-3	.	.	TGTGCCAGCTCTAGGCAGAACACAGATACGCAGTATTTT	CASSRQNTDTQYF
TRBV30	TRBJ2-1	.	TRBD2	TGTGCCTGGAGTCCACGGACTAGCGGGGGGGCAAATGAGCAGTTCTTC	CAWSPRTSGGANEQFF
TRBV28	TRBJ1-2	.	.	TGTGCCAGCAGTGTCCGGGGTAGAGTGGAGGGCTACACCTTC	CASSVRGRVEGYTF
TRBV10-3	TRBJ1-6	.	.	TGTGCCATCAGGGGGGATTCGACAGCAGATAATTCACCCCTCCACTTT	CAIRGDSTADNSPLHF